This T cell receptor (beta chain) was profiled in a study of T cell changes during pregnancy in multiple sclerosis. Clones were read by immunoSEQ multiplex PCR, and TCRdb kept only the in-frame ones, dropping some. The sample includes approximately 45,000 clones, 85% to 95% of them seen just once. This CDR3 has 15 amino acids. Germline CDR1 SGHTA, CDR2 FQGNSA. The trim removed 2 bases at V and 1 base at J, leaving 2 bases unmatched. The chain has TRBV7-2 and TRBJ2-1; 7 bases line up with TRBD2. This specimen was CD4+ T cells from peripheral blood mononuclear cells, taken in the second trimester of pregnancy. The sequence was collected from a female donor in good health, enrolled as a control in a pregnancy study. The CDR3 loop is CASSLLAVSYNEQFF. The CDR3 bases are TGTGCCAGCAGCTTACTAGCGGTATCCTACAATGAGCAGTTCTTC.